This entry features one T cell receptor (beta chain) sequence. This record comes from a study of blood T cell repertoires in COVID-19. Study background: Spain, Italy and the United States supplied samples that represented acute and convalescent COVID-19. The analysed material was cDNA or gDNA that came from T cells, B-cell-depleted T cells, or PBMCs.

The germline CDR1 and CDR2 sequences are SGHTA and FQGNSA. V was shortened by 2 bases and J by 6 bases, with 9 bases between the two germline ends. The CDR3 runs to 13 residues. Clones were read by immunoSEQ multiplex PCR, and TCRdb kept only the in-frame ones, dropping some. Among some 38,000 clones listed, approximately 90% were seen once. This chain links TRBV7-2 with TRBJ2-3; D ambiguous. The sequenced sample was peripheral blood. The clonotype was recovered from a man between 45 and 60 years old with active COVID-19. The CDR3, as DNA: TGTGCCAGCAGCTTATCTTATTCGGATACGCAGTATTTT. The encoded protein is CASSLSYSDTQYF. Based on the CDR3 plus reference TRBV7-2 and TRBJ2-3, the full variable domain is GAGVSQSPSNKVTEKGKDVELRCDPISGHTALYWYRQSLGQGLEFLIYFQGNSAPDKSGLPSDRFSAERTGGSVSTLTIQRTQQEDSAVYLCASSLSYSDTQYFGPGTRLTVL.